One sample yielded the 20 T cell receptor beta chains listed below, sequenced in a study of CD8+CD57+ T cells in acquired aplastic anemia. For CDR3 and TCR beta VDJ profiling, genomic DNA was the template used. MiXCR, applied by TCRdb to the reads, yields one record per CDR3 protein. The sample records some 68,000 distinct CDR3 sequences, approximately 51% being singletons. Input material: sorted CD4+, CD8+, or CD8+CD57+ T cells (not recorded which) from PBMCs. Source of these receptors: a human donor in good health, serving as a control.

CDR3 in amino acids: CSVLASGYTF. In nucleotides, the CDR3 is TGCAGCGTACTCGCGAGTGGCTACACCTTC. This chain links TRBV29-1 with TRBJ1-2; D not certain. V was cut by 6 bases and J by 7 bases, with 9 bases left in between. The CDR3 totals 10 residues. The V gene's germline CDR1 is SQVTM and CDR2 ANQGSEA. The entire variable domain, with the rest obtained from reference TRBV29-1 and TRBJ1-2, is as follows: SAVISQKPSRDICQRGTSLTIQCQVDSQVTMMFWYRQQPGQSLTLIATANQGSEATYESGFVIDKFPISRPNLTFSTLTVSNMSPEDSSIYLCSVLASGYTFGSGTRLTVV.

This sequence joins TRBV7-8 and TRBJ1-1; TRBD1 might be the D (6 bases). The CDR3 loop spans 13 amino acids. The germline gives CDR1 SGHVS, CDR2 FQNEAQ. Trimming took 3 bases from V and 4 from J, leaving 9 bases between them. The CDR3 sequence is CASSFSGATEAFF. The CDR3 DNA sequence: TGTGCCAGCAGCTTTTCGGGGGCCACTGAAGCTTTCTTT.

This clonotype was counted ten times or more. The V and J genes are TRBV19 and TRBJ1-2, with D tentatively TRBD1 (5 bases). The V end was cut by 8 bases, the J end by 14 bases, with 21 bases between. Germline V CDR1 and CDR2: LNHDA, SQIVND (reference sequence). CDR3 length: 12 residues. This chain's CDR3 is CASGGLGTAFTF. The CDR3 nucleotides read TGTGCCAGTGGAGGGCTTGGGACCGCGTTTACCTTC.

The chain joins TRBV5-1 to TRBJ1-1; no reliable D call. CDR1 SGHRS and CDR2 YFSETQ come from the germline V gene. The CDR3 length is 12 residues. The germline V and J ends were trimmed by 4 bases and 4 bases, with 8 bases remaining between them. This CDR3 is CASSPPGTEAFF. The CDR3, as DNA: TGCGCCAGCAGCCCCCCAGGCACTGAAGCTTTCTTT.

V usage is TRBV14 and J usage is TRBJ2-7; perhaps TRBD1 as D (6 bases). Per germline, CDR1 SGHDN and CDR2 FVKESK. There are 14 residues in the CDR3. The CDR3 sequence: CVPATGTNSYEQYF. CDR3 sequence (DNA): TGTGTGCCAGCCACCGGGACAAATTCTTACGAGCAGTACTTC.

At least ten counts were recorded for this clonotype. The genes are TRBV9 and TRBJ1-1, with 10 bases that match TRBD1. Germline assignment: CDR1 SGDLS and CDR2 YYNGEE. The ends lost 4 bases at V and 5 bases at J; junction bases unmatched: 8. The CDR3 spans 15 residues. The DNA for the CDR3 is TGTGCCAGCAGCCCGGGACAGGGGAGAAATACTGAAGCTTTCTTT. Its translation is CASSPGQGRNTEAFF.

This clonotype was seen ten or more times. The rearrangement joins TRBV12-3 or TRBV12-4 to TRBJ2-1; TRBD2 matches 8 bases. CDR3 length: 11 amino acids. After removal of 3 bases from V and 14 bases from J, the junction contained 3 bases not matched to a gene. The CDR3 coding sequence is TGTGCCAGCAGTTTCGGGGGGGATAAGTTCTTC. Protein: CASSFGGDKFF.

The genes are TRBV7-9 and TRBJ2-7, with a possible D match to TRBD1 (5 bases). The ends were cut back, 5 bases at V and 1 base at J, with 9 bases in the middle. CDR1 and CDR2 (germline): SEHNR, FQNEAQ (reference sequence). The CDR3 has 13 residues. In nucleotides, the CDR3 is TGTGCCAGCAGCACCCACAGGTCCTACGAGCAGTACTTC. It specifies CASSTHRSYEQYF.

CDR3 protein: CAISVGTGTAYEQYF. The CDR3 DNA reads TGTGCCATCAGCGTCGGGACAGGAACAGCCTACGAGCAGTACTTC. The genes are TRBV25-1 and TRBJ2-7; 8 nucleotides line up with TRBD1. The CDR3 has 15 amino acids. V trimming: 10 bases; J trimming: 2 bases; junction bases outside the gene matches: 13. Germline CDR1 and CDR2: MGHDK and SYGVNS.

Sample share makes this clonotype medium-sized (0.01 to 0.1%). The CDR3 DNA is TGTGCCAGCAGCTTCCGACCGGTGGACTACGAGCAGTACTTC. This gives the protein CASSFRPVDYEQYF. This chain uses TRBV7-6 with TRBJ2-7; D is unresolved. Germline CDR1 is SGHVS and CDR2 is FNYEAQ. The germline V and J ends were trimmed by 3 bases and 3 bases, with 12 bases remaining between them. There are 14 residues in the CDR3. Supplemented by reference TRBV7-6 and TRBJ2-7, the full variable domain reads GAGVSQSPRYKVTKRGQDVALRCDPISGHVSLYWYRQALGQGPEFLTYFNYEAQQDKSGLPNDRFSAERPEGSISTLTIQRTEQRDSAMYRCASSFRPVDYEQYFGPGTRLTVT.

This clonotype is a singleton in its sample. J is TRBJ1-2 and V is TRBV4-1; possible D gene TRBD1, 6 bases. This CDR3 has 13 amino acids. Per the germline V gene, CDR1 is MGHRA and CDR2 is YSYEKL. V shed 4 bases and J shed 8 bases, with 14 bases lying between them. The CDR3 sequence: CASSPAGAKGYTF. CDR3 in DNA: TGCGCCAGCAGCCCGGCAGGGGCAAAAGGCTACACCTTC.

The chain carries TRBV11-2 and TRBJ1-1; 8 bases map to TRBD1. The germline gives CDR1 SGHAT, CDR2 FQNNGV. The V gene end was trimmed by 1 base and the J gene end by 4 bases; junction bases not matched to a gene: 14. This CDR3 region has 18 residues. This chain's CDR3 is CASSLGDRGPELTTEAFF. Written as DNA, the CDR3 is TGTGCCAGCAGCTTAGGAGACAGGGGCCCAGAGTTGACCACTGAAGCTTTCTTT. Drawing the rest from reference TRBV11-2 and TRBJ1-1, the complete variable domain is EAGVAQSPRYKIIEKRQSVAFWCNPISGHATLYWYQQILGQGPKLLIQFQNNGVVDDSQLPKDRFSAERLKGVDSTLKIQPAKLEDSAVYLCASSLGDRGPELTTEAFFGQGTRLTVV.

The V gene is TRBV19, the J gene TRBJ2-5; D is possibly TRBD1 (7 bases). This CDR3 is 15 amino acids long. Germline V gene sequence: CDR1 LNHDA, CDR2 SQIVND (reference sequence). Deletions cut 1 base from V and 2 bases from J, with 11 bases between. CDR3 sequence reads: CASSIAGGLQETQYF. As DNA, the CDR3 is TGTGCCAGTAGTATAGCAGGGGGGCTACAAGAGACCCAGTACTTC.

This clonotype was recorded only once. The chain recombines TRBV2 with TRBJ2-5; TRBD1 matches at 8 bases. This CDR3 has 13 amino acids. The V segment lost 6 bases and the J segment 7 bases; nucleotides outside the gene matches: 7. From germline, CDR1 is SNHLY and CDR2 FYNNEI. The CDR3 sequence is CASRDRDAGTQYF. Here the CDR3 DNA reads TGTGCCAGCAGGGACAGGGACGCGGGGACCCAGTACTTC.

This clonotype was seen repeatedly, ten times or more. The chain has TRBV7-9 and TRBJ1-1; D call uncertain. Per the germline V gene, CDR1 is SEHNR and CDR2 is FQNEAQ (reference sequence). This CDR3 has 13 amino acids. The V and J ends lost 1 base and 5 bases respectively, with 8 bases between them. In DNA, the CDR3 is TGTGCCAGCAGCTTAGGTCCGGTTACTGAAGCTTTCTTT. Translating it yields CASSLGPVTEAFF.

This clonotype was counted a single time. This rearrangement joins TRBV7-8 to TRBJ2-7; 8 bases agree with TRBD1. This CDR3 is 13 amino acids long. J was trimmed by 6 bases and V by 0 bases; bases with no gene match: 1. Germline CDR1 SGHVS, CDR2 FQNEAQ. CDR3 protein: CASSLAGQGEQYV. CDR3 coding DNA: TGTGCCAGCAGCTTAGCTGGACAGGGCGAGCAGTACGTC.

The J gene is TRBJ2-3, the V gene TRBV2; TRBD1 or TRBD2 may be the D gene (6 bases each). Trimming took off 8 bases at V and 5 bases at J, with 8 bases between the two ends. The CDR3 consists of 11 residues. CDR1 is SNHLY, CDR2 FYNNEI, per germline. The CDR3 loop reads CASGGGDTQYF. The CDR3 bases are TGTGCCAGCGGAGGGGGAGATACGCAGTATTTT.

The chain uses TRBV9 and TRBJ1-2; D gene ambiguous. Germline V gene data show CDR1 as SGDLS and CDR2 as YYNGEE. Trimming left V 1 base short and J 6 bases short, with 10 bases between. The CDR3 extends over 13 amino acids. The CDR3, as DNA: TGTGCCAGCAGCGTAAACATAAAGAATGGCTACACCTTC. Protein: CASSVNIKNGYTF. Filled out from reference TRBV9 and TRBJ1-2, the complete variable domain reads DSGVTQTPKHLITATGQRVTLRCSPRSGDLSVYWYQQSLDQGLQFLIQYYNGEERAKGNILERFSAQQFPDLHSELNLSSLELGDSALYFCASSVNIKNGYTFGSGTRLTVV.

V is TRBV19 and J is TRBJ2-6; unclear D gene. The germline V and J ends were trimmed by 3 bases and 4 bases, with 16 bases remaining between them. This CDR3 has 17 residues. From germline, CDR1 is LNHDA and CDR2 SQIVND (reference sequence). This CDR3 is CASSILVTLGGANVLTF. In DNA form, the CDR3 reads TGTGCCAGTAGTATTTTGGTCACACTGGGGGGGGCCAACGTCCTGACTTTC.

V gene TRBV24-1 combines with J gene TRBJ2-5; 7 bases are shared with TRBD1. V lost 4 bases, J lost 5 bases, and 9 bases stayed unmatched. This CDR3 comprises 15 residues. Germline V CDR1 and CDR2: KGHDR, SFDVKD. DNA for the CDR3: TGTGCCACCAGTGACAAGACAGGGTCTGGGGAGACCCAGTACTTC. It yields the protein CATSDKTGSGETQYF.